One sample yielded the 2 T cell receptor beta chains listed below, sequenced in a study of somatic mutations in cytotoxic T cells in rheumatoid arthritis. Measured with immunoSEQ multiplex PCR; TCRdb has only the in-frame clones, and not every one. Of some 25,000 clones in the sample, roughly 74% were seen once. The sample taken for sequencing was CD8+ T cells sorted from blood. Receptors originate from a woman aged 18-29 years in good health.

The V gene is TRBV5-4, the J gene TRBJ2-7; D remains ambiguous. Germline V gene sequence: CDR1 SGHNT, CDR2 YYREEE (reference sequence). CDR3 length equals 15 residues. Trimming removed 1 base from V and 0 bases from J, with 11 bases in between. The CDR3, as DNA: TGTGCCAGCAGCTTGACGTTGGAGCTCTCCTACGAGCAGTACTTC. Protein: CASSLTLELSYEQYF.

For the CDR3, the DNA is TGCAGCGTGACAGGGAGCGGGGCTAACTATGGCTACACCTTC. It yields the protein CSVTGSGANYGYTF. The chain uses TRBV29-1 and TRBJ1-2, with TRBD1 matching 7 bases. CDR3 length: 14 residues. V was clipped by 6 bases and J by 0 bases; unmatched bases: 7. CDR1 is SQVTM, CDR2 ANQGSEA, per germline. The complete variable domain, with remaining parts taken from reference TRBV29-1 and TRBJ1-2, reads SAVISQKPSRDICQRGTSLTIQCQVDSQVTMMFWYRQQPGQSLTLIATANQGSEATYESGFVIDKFPISRPNLTFSTLTVSNMSPEDSSIYLCSVTGSGANYGYTFGSGTRLTVV.